The 29 T cell receptor beta chains below all came from one sample that was sequenced in a study of T-cell reconstitution after alpha-beta-depleted transplantation in children. Using unique molecular identifiers, the investigators prepared the TCRbeta library. TCRdb itself ran the PCR reads through MiXCR, one entry per CDR3 protein. Among approximately 230,000 distinct CDR3 sequences, roughly a quarter were seen once, and the ten largest hold around 4.8%. Here the sequenced sample was PBMCs, mostly from graft donor cells, taken 360 days after TCRalphabeta/CD19-depleted stem cell transplant. Receptors were obtained from a female patient aged 2-10 years who had a stem cell transplant for congenital amegakaryocytic thrombocytopenia, so the T cells may come from the graft donor.

This clonotype has only one observation. V gene TRBV29-1 combines with J gene TRBJ2-7; D may correspond to TRBD1 or TRBD2 (5 bases each). V lost 4 bases to trimming and J lost 3 bases, with 16 bases between them. Germline loops: CDR1 SQVTM, CDR2 ANQGSEA. There are 14 residues in the CDR3. The chain's CDR3 is CSVVPRDGLYEQYF. CDR3 in DNA: TGCAGCGTTGTCCCCCGGGACGGCCTCTACGAGCAGTACTTC.

Only a few counts were recorded for this clonotype. The rearrangement joins TRBV20-1 to TRBJ1-5; no clear D. V was shortened by 0 bases and J by 5 bases, with 11 bases between the two germline ends. Germline-derived CDR1 and CDR2 are DFQATT and SNEGSKA (reference sequence). The length of the CDR3 is 14 residues. CDR3 sequence reads: CSAREAGRDQPQHF. DNA for the CDR3: TGCAGTGCTAGAGAAGCGGGTCGCGATCAGCCCCAGCATTTT.

This clonotype has just a few counts. The gene calls are TRBV4-1 and TRBJ2-2; a weak D match, TRBD2 (6 bases). CDR3 length equals 14 residues. Trimming cost V 3 bases and J 5 bases, with 10 bases left between them. The germline V gene encodes CDR1 MGHRA and CDR2 YSYEKL. The CDR3 bases are TGCGCCAGCAGCCACCTTGGGGGGACCGGGGAGCTGTTTTTT. It translates to CASSHLGGTGELFF.

This clonotype was found a few times. The chain uses TRBV7-8 and TRBJ1-3; no reliable D call. Looked up from germline, CDR1 is SGHVS and CDR2 is FQNEAQ. Trimming took 1 base from V and 4 from J, leaving 8 bases between them. The CDR3 covers 14 residues. The CDR3, as DNA: TGTGCCAGCAGCTTAGAGACGATCGGAAACACCATATATTTT. As protein: CASSLETIGNTIYF.

In its sample, this clonotype was seen a few times. This chain uses TRBV20-1 with TRBJ1-1; 7 bases agree with TRBD1. V shed 3 bases, J shed 2 bases, and the junction held 6 bases outside the gene matches. CDR1 is DFQATT, CDR2 SNEGSKA, per germline (reference sequence). The CDR3 extends over 14 amino acids. The CDR3, as DNA: TGCAGTGCTAGGAAGGGGGCGGGTAACACTGAAGCTTTCTTT. Translation: CSARKGAGNTEAFF.

This clonotype was observed a handful of times. The rearrangement joins TRBV7-2 to TRBJ2-4; D unclear. V lost 1 base and J lost 7, with 5 bases in between. This CDR3 region has 12 residues. The germline CDR1 and CDR2 sequences are SGHTA and FQGNSA. The CDR3 region is CASSLDGNIQYF. The CDR3 nucleotides read TGTGCCAGCAGCTTAGATGGTAACATTCAGTACTTC.

This sequence joins TRBV29-1 and TRBJ1-2; 9 bases map to TRBD1. V dropped 0 bases and J dropped 6; count of bases not matched to a gene: 11. The CDR3 is 16 residues long. Germline CDR1 SQVTM, CDR2 ANQGSEA. CDR3 DNA sequence: TGCAGCGTTGAAGACTCGAGGACAGGGGTAATAGATGGCTACACCTTC. Translating it yields CSVEDSRTGVIDGYTF.

The chain has TRBV20-1 and TRBJ2-7, with a possible D match to TRBD2 (5 bases). The CDR3 totals 15 residues. Germline V gives CDR1 DFQATT, CDR2 SNEGSKA (reference sequence). Trimming left V 5 bases short and J 7 bases short, with 24 bases between. The CDR3 reads CSAAVGNTPSREQYF. The DNA for the CDR3 is TGCAGTGCTGCAGTCGGGAACACCCCTTCGCGGGAGCAGTACTTC.

This CDR3 is CASKREPLGRGTFF. The CDR3 DNA follows: TGTGCCAGCAAGCGGGAACCCCTGGGACGGGGAACTTTCTTT. The chain has TRBV6-1 and TRBJ1-1, with a weak D call TRBD1 (5 bases). The CDR3 covers 14 residues. Per germline, CDR1 MNHNS and CDR2 SASEGT. Trimming shortened V by 7 bases and J by 12 bases, and 24 bases separated the two germline ends.

The chain combines TRBV5-1 with TRBJ2-3; TRBD2 aligns across 8 bases. The germline V gene encodes CDR1 SGHRS and CDR2 YFSETQ. CDR3 length: 14 amino acids. Trimming at V came to 6 bases and at J to 2 bases, leaving 5 bases not matched to a gene. In DNA, the CDR3 is TGCGCCAGCAAAATAGCGGGGCCCACAGATACGCAGTATTTT. Translating gives CASKIAGPTDTQYF. The whole variable domain, remainder taken from reference TRBV5-1 and TRBJ2-3, is KAGVTQTPRYLIKTRGQQVTLSCSPISGHRSVSWYQQTPGQGLQFLFEYFSETQRNKGNFPGRFSGRQFSNSRSEMNVSTLELGDSALYLCASKIAGPTDTQYFGPGTRLTVL.

The gene calls are TRBV7-9 and TRBJ2-1; D may match TRBD1 or TRBD2 (5 bases each). Germline values: CDR1 SEHNR, CDR2 FQNEAQ (reference sequence). This CDR3 has 17 amino acids. Trimming cost V 1 base and J 10 bases, with 23 bases left between them. The CDR3 sequence: CASSLVNWYVFWGEQFF. CDR3 sequence (DNA): TGTGCCAGCAGCTTAGTTAACTGGTACGTCTTCTGGGGGGAGCAGTTCTTC.

The chain is built from TRBV4-3 and TRBJ2-4; D is perhaps TRBD1 (5 bases). V was cut by 0 bases and J by 8 bases, with 20 bases left in between. Germline CDR1 and CDR2: LGHNA and YSLEER. The CDR3 contains 17 residues. The CDR3 reads CASSQEGAGYLEDIQYF. The DNA for the CDR3 is TGCGCCAGCAGCCAAGAAGGGGCAGGGTACCTCGAGGACATTCAGTACTTC.

The count of this clonotype is one. The chain links TRBV11-2 to TRBJ2-2; D is undetermined. Deletions cut 5 bases from V and 1 base from J, with 11 bases between. The CDR3 sequence is 15 residues long. The V gene's germline CDR1 is SGHAT and CDR2 FQNNGV. The CDR3 DNA sequence: TGTGCCAGCAGCCCCCTTGCAGGGAACACCGGGGAGCTGTTTTTT. As protein: CASSPLAGNTGELFF.

This clonotype was seen only a few times. This chain connects TRBV20-1 to TRBJ1-2, with 7 bases lining up with TRBD1. Germline assignment: CDR1 DFQATT and CDR2 SNEGSKA (reference sequence). Trimming took 6 bases from V and 4 from J; bases not matched to a gene: 2. There are 11 residues in the CDR3. CDR3 sequence reads: CSARGFYGYTF. Here the CDR3 DNA reads TGCAGTGCCAGGGGGTTCTATGGCTACACCTTC.

This clonotype was detected a few times. The genes are TRBV10-3 and TRBJ1-2, with 9 bases identical to TRBD1. Trimming took 11 bases from V and 8 from J; bases not matched to a gene: 12. CDR3 length: 13 amino acids. Germline CDR1 reads ENHRY; CDR2 reads SYGVKD. The CDR3 loop is CASRDREESGYTF. As DNA, the CDR3 is TGTGCCTCCAGGGACAGGGAAGAAAGCGGCTACACCTTC.

V is TRBV6-6 and J is TRBJ2-3, with D unresolved. Germline assignment: CDR1 MNHNY and CDR2 SVGAGI (reference sequence). The CDR3 length is 13 residues. The V end was cut by 0 bases, the J end by 5 bases, with 6 bases between. Written as DNA, the CDR3 is TGTGCCAGCAGTTACTCGACTCTAGATACGCAGTATTTT. It is translated as CASSYSTLDTQYF.

The chain joins TRBV9 to TRBJ1-1, with TRBD1 as a possible D gene (6 bases). CDR1 is SGDLS and CDR2 is YYNGEE in the germline V gene. The V end was cut by 4 bases, the J end by 5 bases, with 12 bases between. The CDR3 is 13 residues long. CDR3 bases: TGTGCCAGCAGCTTTCGCACAGGGACTGAAGCTTTCTTT. It specifies CASSFRTGTEAFF.

The chain employs TRBV3-1 and TRBJ1-2; TRBD1 matches at 7 bases. The CDR3 loop spans 15 amino acids. V gave up 2 bases and J gave up 1 base; unmatched junction bases: 4. CDR1 is LGHDT and CDR2 is YNNKEL in the germline V gene (reference sequence). The CDR3 reads CASSQLTGSNYGYTF. DNA for the CDR3: TGTGCCAGCAGCCAACTGACAGGGAGTAACTATGGCTACACCTTC.

This clonotype has a handful of counts. The chain combines TRBV20-1 with TRBJ2-3, with 8 positions matching TRBD2. The CDR3 has 14 amino acids. V lost 1 base and J lost 5; bases outside the gene matches: 5. Germline-derived CDR1 and CDR2 are DFQATT and SNEGSKA (reference sequence). The CDR3 sequence: CSARVGRAIDTQYF. Here the CDR3 DNA reads TGCAGTGCTAGAGTCGGGAGGGCCATAGATACGCAGTATTTT.

This clonotype showed up just a few times. This chain's CDR3 is CASSQMWGSVYEQFF. Here the CDR3 DNA reads TGTGCCAGCAGCCAAATGTGGGGTTCAGTTTATGAGCAGTTCTTC. The chain recombines TRBV3-1 with TRBJ2-1; D not resolved. The CDR3 totals 15 residues. Trimming took 2 bases from V and 8 from J, leaving 16 bases between them. The germline gives CDR1 LGHDT, CDR2 YNNKEL (reference sequence).

There are a few counts of this clonotype. This sequence joins TRBV5-1 and TRBJ2-1, with TRBD2 identical over 13 bases. The CDR3 totals 18 residues. V shed 3 bases, J shed 4 bases, and the junction held 10 bases outside the gene matches. Per the germline V gene, CDR1 is SGHRS and CDR2 is YFSETQ. CDR3 in amino acids: CASSWTGTSGIKYNEQFF. The DNA for the CDR3 is TGCGCCAGCAGCTGGACCGGGACTAGCGGGATCAAGTACAATGAGCAGTTCTTC.

This clonotype occurred a few times. The gene calls are TRBV10-3 and TRBJ2-5; D unclear. The CDR3 extends over 11 amino acids. With 6 bases removed from V and 5 bases from J, the gap between germline ends came to 7 bases. In germline, CDR1 is ENHRY, CDR2 SYGVKD. This CDR3 reads CAISNGETQYF. The CDR3 DNA sequence: TGTGCCATCAGCAACGGGGAGACCCAGTACTTC.

The chain combines TRBV5-6 with TRBJ2-5, with D possibly TRBD2 on 6 matching bases. CDR3 length: 11 amino acids. The V end was cut by 2 bases, the J end by 13 bases, with 12 bases between. Germline CDR1 SGHDT, CDR2 YYEEEE. The CDR3 is CASSFGGILYF. Here the CDR3 DNA reads TGTGCCAGCAGCTTTGGGGGGATATTGTACTTC. Full variable domain (outside the CDR3, taken from reference TRBV5-6 and TRBJ2-5): DAGVTQSPTHLIKTRGQQVTLRCSPKSGHDTVSWYQQALGQGPQFIFQYYEEEERQRGNFPDRFSGHQFPNYSSELNVNALLLGDSALYLCASSFGGILYFGPGTRLLVL.

The sample holds a few counts of this clonotype. The chain couples TRBV27 to TRBJ2-1, with TRBD2 as a possible D gene (6 bases). Trimming stripped 9 bases from V and 7 bases from J, with 19 bases between. Germline values: CDR1 MNHEY, CDR2 SMNVEV (reference sequence). The CDR3 contains 14 residues. The CDR3 nucleotides are TGTGCCAGATTAATGTTGACTAGGGTAAATGAGCAGTTCTTC. This sequence encodes CARLMLTRVNEQFF.

In this sample, this clonotype turned up a few times. The chain uses TRBV7-6 and TRBJ2-2; 9 bases match TRBD2. CDR1 and CDR2 (germline): SGHVS, FNYEAQ. The trim removed 1 base at V and 0 bases at J, leaving 6 bases unmatched. This CDR3 has 18 amino acids. The CDR3 nucleotides read TGTGCCAGCAGCTTAGGGGTTAGCGGGGGATCGAACACCGGGGAGCTGTTTTTT. Translated, it gives CASSLGVSGGSNTGELFF.

The V gene is TRBV6-5, the J gene TRBJ2-2; the D is unclear. Germline values: CDR1 MNHEY, CDR2 SVGAGI. The CDR3 is made up of 17 amino acids. V was trimmed by 0 bases and J by 4 bases, leaving 15 bases between them. CDR3 in DNA: TGTGCCAGCAGTTACTCCGCTCGGTGGCAACTCACCGGGGAGCTGTTTTTT. Amino acids: CASSYSARWQLTGELFF.

The chain uses TRBV4-2 and TRBJ2-7, with D perhaps given as TRBD1 or TRBD2 (5 bases each). Germline V gene lookup returns CDR1 LGHNA and CDR2 YNFKEQ. The CDR3 is made up of 17 amino acids. V lost 0 bases and J 7 bases, leaving 22 bases between the germline ends. The chain's CDR3 is CASSQDGASPSSGEQYF. Here the CDR3 DNA reads TGTGCCAGCAGCCAAGATGGGGCTAGCCCTTCCTCGGGGGAGCAGTACTTC.

In its sample, this clonotype was seen a few times. The chain employs TRBV24-1 and TRBJ2-1; 8 bases align to TRBD1. Trimming removed 11 bases from V and 8 bases from J; junction bases left unmatched: 7. The CDR3 is made up of 12 amino acids. Germline loops: CDR1 KGHDR, CDR2 SFDVKD. The CDR3 DNA is TGTGCCAGGGACAGGCCCACCCATGAGCAGTTCTTC. This encodes CARDRPTHEQFF.

This rearrangement joins TRBV20-1 to TRBJ2-7, with D tentatively TRBD2 (5 bases). V was cut by 2 bases and J by 6 bases, with 11 bases left in between. The CDR3 sequence is 12 residues long. The germline CDR1 and CDR2 sequences are DFQATT and SNEGSKA (reference sequence). CDR3 DNA: TGCAGTGCTAGATCGGAGGTGGGCGAGCAGTACTTC. It codes for CSARSEVGEQYF.